This T cell receptor beta chain was recovered during a study of T cells in pancreatic ductal adenocarcinoma. Points from the study as a whole: The resected cohort was biased toward the minority with early-stage disease. Compared with tumor, blood showed more total productive templates and 7 to 9.5-fold more clonotypes. Blood clonality (about 0.069) did not differ significantly from tumor (approximately 0.12). Tumors hold more CD45RO+ effector T cells, which may bias toward lower diversity.

Repertoires were generated with immunoSEQ multiplex PCR, while TCRdb's copy carries only in-frame clones and drops some. The sample consists of about 98,000 clones, about 96% of them appearing once. As regards this clone: Antigen specificity is unknown.

No neoadjuvant therapy was given to the selected pancreatic ductal adenocarcinoma patients before their surgery. The CDR3 totals 12 residues. Germline lookup yields CDR1 GTSNPN and CDR2 SVGIG (reference sequence). The germline V and J ends were trimmed by 2 bases and 7 bases, with 11 bases remaining between them. Sample: PBMCs. The rearrangement uses TRBV30 and TRBJ1-1; D not certain. The TCR comes from a human donor with pancreatic ductal adenocarcinoma. The DNA for the CDR3 is TGTGCCTGGAGTATAACAGTGGGTGAAGCTTTCTTT. Protein product: CAWSITVGEAFF.